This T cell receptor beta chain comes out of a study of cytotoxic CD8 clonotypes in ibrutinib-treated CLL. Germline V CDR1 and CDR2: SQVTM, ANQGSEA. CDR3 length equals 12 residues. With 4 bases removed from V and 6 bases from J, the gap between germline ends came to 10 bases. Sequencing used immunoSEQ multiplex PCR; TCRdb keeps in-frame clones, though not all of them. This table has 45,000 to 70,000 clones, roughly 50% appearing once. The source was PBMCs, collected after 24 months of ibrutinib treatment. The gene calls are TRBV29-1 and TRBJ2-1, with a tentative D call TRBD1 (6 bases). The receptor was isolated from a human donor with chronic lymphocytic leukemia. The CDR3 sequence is CSVGIRGNEQFF. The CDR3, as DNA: TGCAGCGTTGGGATCAGGGGCAATGAGCAGTTCTTC.